Presented here are 28 T cell receptor beta chains from one specimen sequenced in a study of blood T cell repertoires in COVID-19. Sequencing was performed with immunoSEQ multiplex PCR; in TCRdb, only in-frame clones are kept and a portion is missing. The profile shows fewer than 150,000 clones, over 70% of them singletons. Sequenced material: peripheral blood. The origin of the receptors is a man between 65 and 85 years old with acute or convalescent COVID-19.

V gene TRBV5-1 combines with J gene TRBJ2-4, with D maybe TRBD1 (6 bases). With 5 bases removed from V and 5 bases from J, the gap between germline ends came to 14 bases. Germline CDR1 SGHRS, CDR2 YFSETQ. The CDR3 loop spans 14 amino acids. In DNA, the CDR3 is TGCGCCAGCAGGCGCGCGGACAGAGAAAACATTCAGTACTTC. Translating it yields CASRRADRENIQYF.

The chain uses TRBV19 and TRBJ1-5, with D possibly TRBD1 on 5 matching bases. V lost 5 bases and J lost 2, with 10 bases in between. CDR1 and CDR2 (germline): LNHDA, SQIVND (reference sequence). CDR3 length: 14 residues. The CDR3 here is CASSGDLGNQPQHF. CDR3 DNA: TGTGCCAGTAGTGGGGACTTGGGCAATCAGCCCCAGCATTTT.

This rearrangement joins TRBV7-2 to TRBJ1-1; TRBD1 might be the D (6 bases). The V gene lost 0 bases and the J gene lost 2 bases, with 10 bases spanning the gap. The germline gives CDR1 SGHTA, CDR2 FQGNSA. CDR3 length equals 15 residues. The CDR3: CASSLALGGNTEAFF. The CDR3 bases are TGTGCCAGCAGCTTAGCCCTAGGGGGAAACACTGAAGCTTTCTTT.

There are a few counts of this clone. The chain is built from TRBV4-1 and TRBJ2-3; possible D gene TRBD2, 5 bases. This CDR3 contains 14 residues. CDR1 is MGHRA and CDR2 is YSYEKL in the germline V gene. Trimming left V 4 bases short and J 0 bases short, with 8 bases between. As DNA, the CDR3 is TGCGCCAGCAGCCCTCCGGGAAGCACAGATACGCAGTATTTT. It is translated as CASSPPGSTDTQYF.

J is TRBJ1-5 and V is TRBV13, with D possibly being TRBD1 (5 bases). Trimming took 5 bases from V and 4 from J, leaving 18 bases between them. The CDR3 is made up of 16 amino acids. Germline V CDR1 and CDR2: PRHDT, FYEKMQ (reference sequence). The CDR3 sequence is CASSRKRDGLNQPQHF. CDR3 coding DNA: TGTGCCAGCAGCAGAAAACGGGACGGACTAAATCAGCCCCAGCATTTT.

The V gene is TRBV19, the J gene TRBJ1-2, with no clear D. Germline V gives CDR1 LNHDA, CDR2 SQIVND (reference sequence). V was trimmed by 3 bases and J by 9 bases, leaving 17 bases between them. The CDR3 covers 14 residues. The CDR3 protein is CASSIWQASLSYTF. The CDR3 DNA sequence: TGTGCCAGTAGTATTTGGCAGGCCTCCCTCAGCTACACCTTC.

This clone is large (0.1 to 1%). This chain joins TRBV6-5 and TRBJ1-4; no clear D. The ends were cut back, 0 bases at V and 14 bases at J, with 13 bases in the middle. The CDR3 spans 13 residues. The germline CDR1 and CDR2 sequences are MNHEY and SVGAGI. CDR3 protein: CASSYSTQAPLFF. Here the CDR3 DNA reads TGTGCCAGCAGTTACTCGACGCAGGCCCCGCTGTTTTTT.

The table lists this clone with a few counts. V and J are TRBV3-1 (or the pseudogene TRBV3-2) and TRBJ2-6; D ambiguous. This CDR3 is 16 amino acids long. V lost 1 base and J lost 4, with 11 bases in between. Germline V gene data show CDR1 as LGHDT and CDR2 as YNNKEL (reference sequence). The CDR3 loop reads CASSQGRGLGANVLTF. The CDR3 DNA reads TGTGCCAGCAGCCAAGGTCGAGGATTAGGGGCCAACGTCCTGACTTTC.

The chain uses TRBV5-4 and TRBJ2-7; the D gene is possibly TRBD2 (6 bases). The CDR3 is 15 amino acids. Germline CDR1 and CDR2: SGHNT and YYREEE (reference sequence). Trimming stripped 4 bases from V and 7 bases from J, with 21 bases between. Here the CDR3 reads CASSPRRAGGGEQYF. The CDR3 bases are TGTGCCAGCAGCCCCAGGCGGGCAGGAGGAGGGGAGCAGTACTTC. The full variable domain, completed using reference TRBV5-4 and TRBJ2-7, is ETGVTQSPTHLIKTRGQQVTLRCSSQSGHNTVSWYQQALGQGPQFIFQYYREEENGRGNFPPRFSGLQFPNYSSELNVNALELDDSALYLCASSPRRAGGGEQYFGPGTRLTVT.

In this sample, this clone turned up a few times. V is TRBV5-1 and J is TRBJ1-4, with TRBD1 matching 8 bases. Looked up from germline, CDR1 is SGHRS and CDR2 is YFSETQ. The junction had 0 bases not matched to a gene; V was cut back by 0 bases and J by 2 bases. This CDR3 contains 15 residues. As DNA, the CDR3 is TGCGCCAGCAGCTTGGGGGACAGGACTAATGAAAAACTGTTTTTT. It specifies CASSLGDRTNEKLFF.

This rearrangement joins TRBV3-1 (or the pseudogene TRBV3-2) to TRBJ2-1; 9 nucleotides match TRBD2. This CDR3 comprises 13 residues. With 7 bases clipped from V and 5 bases from J, the junction kept 3 bases outside the gene matches. CDR1 LGHDT and CDR2 YNNKEL come from the germline V gene (reference sequence). The CDR3 nucleotides read TGTGCCAGCACGCGGGGGGGGAACAATGAGCAGTTCTTC. Translation: CASTRGGNNEQFF.

This clone was found once. The chain has TRBV29-1 and TRBJ2-7; 8 bases are a match to TRBD1. The germline CDR1 and CDR2 sequences are SQVTM and ANQGSEA. The trim removed 3 bases at V and 5 bases at J, leaving 6 bases unmatched. The CDR3 runs to 13 residues. CDR3 region: CSVDPGGGDEQYF. The CDR3 DNA is TGCAGCGTTGACCCAGGGGGCGGCGACGAGCAGTACTTC.

This clone came up once. This chain joins TRBV5-1 and TRBJ2-3; D is uncertain. The V gene's germline CDR1 is SGHRS and CDR2 YFSETQ. The CDR3 is made up of 14 amino acids. V dropped 6 bases and J dropped 1 base, with 12 bases sitting between them. The CDR3 loop is CASIQAVGTDTQYF. CDR3 in DNA: TGCGCCAGCATCCAAGCCGTAGGCACAGATACGCAGTATTTT.

V usage is TRBV5-6 and J usage is TRBJ1-5; a weak D match, TRBD1 (5 bases). The CDR3 spans 16 residues. V was shortened by 4 bases and J by 3 bases, with 17 bases between the two germline ends. CDR1 SGHDT and CDR2 YYEEEE come from the germline V gene. DNA of the CDR3: TGTGCCAGCAGCGGCGGGGGGGGAAATGACAATCAGCCCCAGCATTTT. It codes for CASSGGGGNDNQPQHF.

This clone is labeled medium-sized. This chain joins TRBV4-2 and TRBJ1-1, with TRBD1 matching over 9 bases. Germline V gives CDR1 LGHNA, CDR2 YNFKEQ. The V and J ends lost 6 bases and 2 bases, in that order; junction bases with no gene match: 7. The CDR3 is 15 residues long. This CDR3 reads CASRQYTGGNTEAFF. CDR3 nucleotides: TGTGCCAGCAGGCAATACACAGGGGGCAACACTGAAGCTTTCTTT.

This chain joins TRBV18 and TRBJ2-5, with D possibly matching TRBD2 (7 bases). CDR1 and CDR2 from the germline V gene are KGHSH and LQKENI. V was cut by 1 base and J by 5 bases, with 14 bases left in between. This CDR3 is built from 15 residues. CDR3 bases: TGTGCCAGCTCACCACTGAGCCCGGGGGGCGAGACCCAGTACTTC. Translated: CASSPLSPGGETQYF.

The rearrangement links TRBV5-1 to TRBJ2-2, with D hard to call. This CDR3 has 14 residues. Trimming took 0 bases from V and 4 from J, leaving 7 bases between them. Germline V CDR1 and CDR2: SGHRS, YFSETQ. CDR3 region: CASSLAPGTGELFF. The CDR3 DNA reads as TGCGCCAGCAGCTTGGCTCCGGGCACCGGGGAGCTGTTTTTT.

The chain carries TRBV6-2 or TRBV6-3 and TRBJ2-1; 7 nucleotides line up with TRBD2. This CDR3 comprises 17 residues. J gave up 0 bases and V 5 bases, and 10 bases lay outside the gene matches. CDR1 MNHEY and CDR2 SVGEGT come from the germline V gene. The CDR3 loop is CASSINQGLISYNEQFF. The CDR3, as DNA: TGTGCCAGCAGTATAAATCAGGGACTAATCTCCTACAATGAGCAGTTCTTC.

The chain employs TRBV10-3 and TRBJ2-7; TRBD1 matches at 8 bases. There are 14 residues in the CDR3. After removal of 6 bases from V and 4 bases from J, the junction contained 8 bases not matched to a gene. In germline, CDR1 is ENHRY, CDR2 SYGVKD. CDR3 residues: CAIRLTGEIYEQYF. CDR3 DNA: TGTGCCATCAGGTTGACAGGGGAAATATACGAGCAGTACTTC.

This clone was seen a handful of times. The J gene is TRBJ1-3, the V gene TRBV4-1; 10 bases agree with TRBD1. V shed 1 base, J shed 9 bases, and the junction held 6 bases outside the gene matches. From germline, CDR1 is MGHRA and CDR2 YSYEKL. The CDR3 length is 15 residues. In DNA, the CDR3 is TGCGCCAGCAGCCAAGTCGACAGGGGGCTTAGCACCATATATTTT. Its translation is CASSQVDRGLSTIYF.

This chain uses TRBV6-5 with TRBJ1-2; 10 bases line up with TRBD1. Germline CDR1 MNHEY, CDR2 SVGAGI. The CDR3 totals 15 residues. J gave up 2 bases and V 5 bases, and 5 bases lay outside the gene matches. The CDR3 sequence: CASSQTGQGNYGYTF. In nucleotides, the CDR3 is TGTGCCAGCAGTCAAACGGGACAGGGGAACTATGGCTACACCTTC.

The rearrangement links TRBV19 to TRBJ1-4, with 9 bases identical to TRBD1. Trimming at V came to 4 bases and at J to 0 bases, leaving 3 bases not matched to a gene. Germline V gene data show CDR1 as LNHDA and CDR2 as SQIVND (reference sequence). The CDR3 sequence is 16 residues long. The CDR3 region has the DNA TGTGCCAGTAGTACGGGACAGGGTGCAACTAATGAAAAACTGTTTTTT. Its protein is CASSTGQGATNEKLFF.

The chain uses TRBV19 and TRBJ1-1, with TRBD1 identical over 10 bases. The CDR3 is 14 amino acids. The trim removed 4 bases at V and 4 bases at J, leaving 3 bases unmatched. Germline V gene sequence: CDR1 LNHDA, CDR2 SQIVND (reference sequence). Here the CDR3 reads CASSTGQGSTEAFF. Written as DNA, the CDR3 is TGTGCCAGTAGTACGGGACAGGGGAGCACTGAAGCTTTCTTT.

J is TRBJ1-1 and V is TRBV3-1 (or the pseudogene TRBV3-2); the D gene is possibly TRBD1 (6 bases). CDR3 length: 16 amino acids. The germline V and J ends were trimmed by 4 bases and 1 base, with 16 bases remaining between them. Germline V gene lookup returns CDR1 LGHDT and CDR2 YNNKEL (reference sequence). This CDR3 is CASSPEGRGRNTEAFF. The CDR3 DNA reads TGTGCCAGCAGCCCCGAAGGCAGGGGAAGGAACACTGAAGCTTTCTTT.

This chain uses TRBV4-1 with TRBJ2-5; perhaps TRBD1 as D (5 bases). The CDR3 totals 15 residues. Germline values: CDR1 MGHRA, CDR2 YSYEKL. Trimming removed 0 bases at V and 5 bases at J, with 13 bases between. The CDR3 loop reads CASSQDPRESETQYF. The CDR3 DNA reads TGCGCCAGCAGCCAAGACCCCAGGGAATCGGAGACCCAGTACTTC.

V gene TRBV20-1 combines with J gene TRBJ2-7, with D possibly TRBD2 on 7 matching bases. The ends were cut back, 6 bases at V and 9 bases at J, with 15 bases in the middle. Germline V CDR1 and CDR2: DFQATT, SNEGSKA (reference sequence). The CDR3 runs 11 residues. The CDR3 bases are TGCAGTGCCGGGGGGCAAGTGCGGCAGTACTTC. It yields the protein CSAGGQVRQYF.

The V call is TRBV4-2, the J call TRBJ1-4; 8 bases match TRBD1. Losses at the gene ends were 0 bases for V and 6 bases for J; bases not matched to a gene: 3. CDR3 length equals 15 residues. CDR1 is LGHNA, CDR2 YNFKEQ, per germline. CDR3: CASSQEPGQDEKLFF. The CDR3 coding sequence is TGTGCCAGCAGCCAAGAGCCGGGACAGGATGAAAAACTGTTTTTT.

This sequence joins TRBV15 and TRBJ2-5, with D uncertain. Germline CDR1 and CDR2: LNHNV and YYDKDF (reference sequence). This CDR3 spans 13 amino acids. Trimming cost V 0 bases and J 5 bases, with 7 bases left between them. CDR3: CATSRDSPETQYF. In DNA form, the CDR3 reads TGTGCCACCAGCAGAGATAGTCCGGAGACCCAGTACTTC.